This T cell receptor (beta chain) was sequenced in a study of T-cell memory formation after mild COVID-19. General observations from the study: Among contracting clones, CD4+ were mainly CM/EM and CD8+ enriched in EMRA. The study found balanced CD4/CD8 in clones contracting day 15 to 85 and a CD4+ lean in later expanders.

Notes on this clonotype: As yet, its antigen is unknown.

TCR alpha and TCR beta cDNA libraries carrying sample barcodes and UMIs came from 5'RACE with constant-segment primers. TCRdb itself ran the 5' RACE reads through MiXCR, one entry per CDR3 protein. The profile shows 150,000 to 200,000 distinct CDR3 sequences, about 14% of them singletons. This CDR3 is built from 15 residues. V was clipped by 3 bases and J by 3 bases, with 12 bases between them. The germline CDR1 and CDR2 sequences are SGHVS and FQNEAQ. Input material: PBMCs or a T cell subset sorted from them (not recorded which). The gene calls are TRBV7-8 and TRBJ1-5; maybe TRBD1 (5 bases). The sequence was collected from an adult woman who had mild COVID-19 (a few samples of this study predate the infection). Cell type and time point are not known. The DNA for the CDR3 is TGTGCCAGCAGCTTCCAATCGGGGCCCAATCAGCCCCAGCATTTT. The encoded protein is CASSFQSGPNQPQHF. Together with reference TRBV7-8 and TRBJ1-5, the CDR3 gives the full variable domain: GAGVSQSPRYKVAKRGQDVALRCDPISGHVSLFWYQQALGQGPEFLTYFQNEAQLDKSGLPSDRFFAERPEGSVSTLKIQRTQQEDSAVYLCASSFQSGPNQPQHFGDGTRLSIL.